This record covers a single T cell receptor beta chain. The CDR3 loop spans 11 amino acids. V lost 5 bases, J lost 7 bases, and 9 bases lay in between. The germline V gene encodes CDR1 MDHEN and CDR2 SYDVKM. Primers: 60 Vbeta forward and 13 Jbeta reverse. The repertoire was sequenced with immunoSEQ multiplex PCR; TCRdb's copy has only in-frame clones and lacks some. The repertoire holds about 150,000 clones, with about four fifths as singletons. This specimen belongs to a study of cytomegalovirus exposure and HLA in healthy donors. This chain links TRBV28 with TRBJ2-7; D unclear. This receptor was identified in a man aged 25-40 years in good health and CMV-seropositive. Sequences were obtained from PBMCs. The CDR3 nucleotides read TGTGCCAGCAGTATACAGCAGGAGCAGTACTTC. This sequence encodes CASSIQQEQYF.